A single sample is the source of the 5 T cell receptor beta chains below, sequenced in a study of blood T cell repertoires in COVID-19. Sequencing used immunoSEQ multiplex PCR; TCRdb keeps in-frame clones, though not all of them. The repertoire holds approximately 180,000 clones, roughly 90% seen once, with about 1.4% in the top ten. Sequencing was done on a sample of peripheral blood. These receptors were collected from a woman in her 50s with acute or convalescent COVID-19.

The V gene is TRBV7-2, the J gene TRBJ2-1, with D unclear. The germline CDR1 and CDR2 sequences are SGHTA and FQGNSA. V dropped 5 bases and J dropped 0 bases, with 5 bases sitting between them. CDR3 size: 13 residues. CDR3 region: CASSESSYNEQFF. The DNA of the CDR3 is TGTGCCAGCAGCGAGAGCTCCTACAATGAGCAGTTCTTC. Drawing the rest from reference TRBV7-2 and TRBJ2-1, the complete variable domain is GAGVSQSPSNKVTEKGKDVELRCDPISGHTALYWYRQSLGQGLEFLIYFQGNSAPDKSGLPSDRFSAERTGGSVSTLTIQRTQQEDSAVYLCASSESSYNEQFFGPGTRLTVL.

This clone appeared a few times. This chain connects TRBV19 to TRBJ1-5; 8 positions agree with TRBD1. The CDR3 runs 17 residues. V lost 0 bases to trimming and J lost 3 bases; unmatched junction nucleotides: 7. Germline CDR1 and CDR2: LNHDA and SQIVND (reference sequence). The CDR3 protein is CASSIEGTGRPNQPQHF. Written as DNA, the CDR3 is TGTGCCAGTAGTATAGAGGGGACAGGACGACCCAATCAGCCCCAGCATTTT.

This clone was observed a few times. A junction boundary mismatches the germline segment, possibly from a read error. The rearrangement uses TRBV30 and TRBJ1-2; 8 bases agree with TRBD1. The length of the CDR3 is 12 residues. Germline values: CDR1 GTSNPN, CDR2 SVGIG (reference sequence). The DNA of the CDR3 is TGTGCCTGGAGTTACTGGACAGGGCCCTGGGATTTC. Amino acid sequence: CAWSYWTGPWDF.

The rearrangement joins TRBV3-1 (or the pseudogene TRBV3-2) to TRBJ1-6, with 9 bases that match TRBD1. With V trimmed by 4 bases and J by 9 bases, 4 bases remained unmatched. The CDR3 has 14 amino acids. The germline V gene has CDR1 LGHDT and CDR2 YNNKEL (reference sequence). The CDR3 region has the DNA TGTGCCAGCAGCCCACAGGGGGCTCCTTCACCCCTCCACTTT. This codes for CASSPQGAPSPLHF.

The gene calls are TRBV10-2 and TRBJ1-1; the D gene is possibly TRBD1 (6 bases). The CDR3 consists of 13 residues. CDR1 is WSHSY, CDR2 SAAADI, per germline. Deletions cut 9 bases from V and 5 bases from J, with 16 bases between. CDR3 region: CASMAGAGTEAFF. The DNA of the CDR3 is TGCGCCAGTATGGCGGGGGCAGGAACTGAAGCTTTCTTT.